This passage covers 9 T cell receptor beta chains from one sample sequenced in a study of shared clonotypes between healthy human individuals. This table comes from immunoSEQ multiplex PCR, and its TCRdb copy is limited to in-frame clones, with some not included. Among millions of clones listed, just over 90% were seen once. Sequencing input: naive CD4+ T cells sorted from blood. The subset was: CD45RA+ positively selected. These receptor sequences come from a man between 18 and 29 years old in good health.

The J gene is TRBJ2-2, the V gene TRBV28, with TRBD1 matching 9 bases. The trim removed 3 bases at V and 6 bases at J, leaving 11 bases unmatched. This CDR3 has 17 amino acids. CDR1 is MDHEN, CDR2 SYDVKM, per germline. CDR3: CASSFLATGGAAGELFF. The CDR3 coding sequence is TGTGCCAGCAGTTTTCTTGCCACAGGGGGCGCGGCCGGGGAGCTGTTTTTT.

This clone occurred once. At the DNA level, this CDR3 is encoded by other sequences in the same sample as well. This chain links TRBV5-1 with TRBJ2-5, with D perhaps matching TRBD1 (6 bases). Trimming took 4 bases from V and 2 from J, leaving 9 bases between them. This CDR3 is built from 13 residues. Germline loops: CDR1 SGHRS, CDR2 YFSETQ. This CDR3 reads CASSPDRQETQYF. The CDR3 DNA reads TGCGCCAGCAGCCCGGACAGACAAGAGACCCAGTACTTC.

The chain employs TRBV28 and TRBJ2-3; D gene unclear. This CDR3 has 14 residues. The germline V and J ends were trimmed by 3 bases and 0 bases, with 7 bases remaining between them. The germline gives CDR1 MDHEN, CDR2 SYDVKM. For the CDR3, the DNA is TGTGCCAGCAGTTTGGCAGATAGCACAGATACGCAGTATTTT. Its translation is CASSLADSTDTQYF.

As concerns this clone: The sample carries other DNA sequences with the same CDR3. CDR3 sequence reads: CASTGTGNQPQHF. In DNA form, the CDR3 reads TGTGCCAGTACCGGGACAGGGAATCAGCCCCAGCATTTT. The V gene is TRBV19, the J gene TRBJ1-5; TRBD1 aligns across 9 bases. V was clipped by 7 bases and J by 4 bases; unmatched bases: 2. The CDR3 length is 13 residues. Germline V gives CDR1 LNHDA, CDR2 SQIVND (reference sequence). The variable domain in full, completed from reference TRBV19 and TRBJ1-5, reads DGGITQSPKYLFRKEGQNVTLSCEQNLNHDAMYWYRQDPGQGLRLIYYSQIVNDFQKGDIAEGYSVSREKKESFPLTVTSAQKNPTAFYLCASTGTGNQPQHFGDGTRLSIL.

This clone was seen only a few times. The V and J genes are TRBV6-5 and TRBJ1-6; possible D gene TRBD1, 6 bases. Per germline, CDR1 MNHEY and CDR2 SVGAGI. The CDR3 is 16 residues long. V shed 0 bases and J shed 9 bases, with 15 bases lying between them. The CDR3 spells CASSYSTGQGSSPLHF. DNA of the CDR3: TGTGCCAGCAGTTACTCAACAGGGCAGGGTAGTTCACCCCTCCACTTT.

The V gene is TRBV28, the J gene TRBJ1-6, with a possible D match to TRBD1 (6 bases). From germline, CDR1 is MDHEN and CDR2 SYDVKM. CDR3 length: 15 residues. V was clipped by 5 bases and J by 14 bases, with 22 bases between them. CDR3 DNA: TGTGCCAGCAGTCGCGCGACAGGCGCCTGGCTCACCCTCCACTTT. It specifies CASSRATGAWLTLHF.

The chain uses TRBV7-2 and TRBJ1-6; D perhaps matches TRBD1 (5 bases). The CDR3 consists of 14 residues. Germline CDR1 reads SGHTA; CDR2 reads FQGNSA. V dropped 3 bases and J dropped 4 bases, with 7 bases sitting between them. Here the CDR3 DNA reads TGTGCCAGCAGCTTGAGACAGTATAATTCACCCCTCCACTTT. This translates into CASSLRQYNSPLHF.

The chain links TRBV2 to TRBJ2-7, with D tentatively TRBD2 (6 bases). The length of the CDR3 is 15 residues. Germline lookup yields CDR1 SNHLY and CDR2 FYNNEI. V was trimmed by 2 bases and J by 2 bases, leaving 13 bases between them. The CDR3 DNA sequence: TGTGCCAGCAGTGAAAATAGGGAGGTTACCTACGAGCAGTACTTC. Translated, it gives CASSENREVTYEQYF.

The CDR3, as DNA: TGTGCCTGGAGTGTAGCGCCCGTCGGCTACACCTTC. This gives the protein CAWSVAPVGYTF. V is TRBV30 and J is TRBJ1-2; D gene ambiguous. V was cut by 0 bases and J by 8 bases, with 10 bases left in between. The CDR3 has 12 amino acids. Germline-derived CDR1 and CDR2 are GTSNPN and SVGIG (reference sequence).